The 8 T cell receptor beta chains below all came from one sample that was sequenced in a study of cytomegalovirus exposure and HLA in healthy donors. Researchers ran the PCR with 60 Vbeta and 13 Jbeta primers. TCRdb's table, derived via immunoSEQ multiplex PCR, lists solely in-frame clones and lacks some. This table holds 95,000 to 100,000 clones, roughly four fifths found once. The sequenced sample was PBMCs. The receptor set was obtained from a female donor in good health and CMV-seronegative.

The chain couples TRBV7-2 to TRBJ2-2; D might be TRBD2 (7 bases). This CDR3 contains 15 residues. V lost 1 base and J 3 bases, leaving 9 bases between the germline ends. The germline V gene encodes CDR1 SGHTA and CDR2 FQGNSA. The CDR3 spells CASSLVGGDTGELFF. The CDR3 nucleotides are TGTGCCAGCAGCTTAGTAGGGGGGGACACCGGGGAGCTGTTTTTT.

The chain links TRBV19 to TRBJ1-2; D is unresolved. Trimming removed 7 bases from V and 2 bases from J, with 11 bases in between. Germline assignment: CDR1 LNHDA and CDR2 SQIVND (reference sequence). CDR3 length: 13 residues. CDR3 residues: CASNGLPNYGYTF. The CDR3 bases are TGTGCCAGTAATGGGCTGCCCAACTATGGCTACACCTTC.

This chain links TRBV7-2 with TRBJ2-6; 7 nucleotides line up with TRBD2. Germline CDR1 SGHTA, CDR2 FQGNSA. V shed 1 base, J shed 4 bases, and the junction held 4 bases outside the gene matches. This CDR3 is 16 amino acids long. In nucleotides, the CDR3 is TGTGCCAGCAGCTTAGGTGGGGGGGTCGGGGCCAACGTCCTGACTTTC. Amino acids: CASSLGGGVGANVLTF. The variable domain in full, completed from reference TRBV7-2 and TRBJ2-6, reads GAGVSQSPSNKVTEKGKDVELRCDPISGHTALYWYRQSLGQGLEFLIYFQGNSAPDKSGLPSDRFSAERTGGSVSTLTIQRTQQEDSAVYLCASSLGGGVGANVLTFGAGSRLTVL.

The V gene is TRBV11-2, the J gene TRBJ1-3; D is perhaps TRBD1 (5 bases). CDR1 SGHAT and CDR2 FQNNGV come from the germline V gene. There are 14 residues in the CDR3. V dropped 4 bases and J dropped 0 bases, with 7 bases sitting between them. CDR3 amino acids: CASSSGFSGNTIYF. Here the CDR3 DNA reads TGTGCCAGCAGCTCAGGGTTCTCTGGAAACACCATATATTTT.

The chain uses TRBV6-1 and TRBJ1-5; 7 bases map to TRBD1. The CDR3 is 15 residues long. CDR1 is MNHNS and CDR2 is SASEGT in the germline V gene. With V trimmed by 6 bases and J by 6 bases, 11 bases remained unmatched. The DNA for the CDR3 is TGTGCCAGCAGGATGGGGGAGACAGGGTTTCAGCCCCAGCATTTT. Its translation: CASRMGETGFQPQHF.

The chain employs TRBV29-1 and TRBJ1-1; possible D gene TRBD1, 5 bases. Germline CDR1 and CDR2: SQVTM and ANQGSEA. V shed 8 bases and J shed 0 bases, with 22 bases lying between them. This CDR3 has 16 amino acids. The CDR3: CSTWGVRRRLNTEAFF. The DNA for the CDR3 is TGCAGCACTTGGGGGGTCAGGAGGCGTCTGAACACTGAAGCTTTCTTT.

The chain uses TRBV6-1 and TRBJ1-1; D might be TRBD1 (6 bases). Deletions cut 3 bases from V and 7 bases from J, with 15 bases between. This CDR3 region has 14 residues. CDR1 and CDR2 (germline): MNHNS, SASEGT. The CDR3 here is CASSDYRERDEAFF. Written as DNA, the CDR3 is TGTGCCAGCAGTGACTACAGGGAACGCGATGAAGCTTTCTTT.

The sample holds a few counts of this clone. The chain joins TRBV15 to TRBJ1-2, with a possible D match to TRBD1 (5 bases). The V gene lost 2 bases and the J gene lost 3 bases, with 16 bases spanning the gap. Germline CDR1 LNHNV, CDR2 YYDKDF (reference sequence). The CDR3 has 16 amino acids. The CDR3 DNA reads as TGTGCCACCAGCAGACCCCAGGGAAAGCGGGACTATGGCTACACCTTC. Protein: CATSRPQGKRDYGYTF.